This TCR beta chain was sequenced in a study of B cell selection in AIRE deficiency. TCRdb's copy holds only in-frame clones and misses some; the assay was immunoSEQ multiplex PCR. The sample shows approximately 25,000 clones, around 95% of them seen only once. CDR1 is LNHDA, CDR2 SQIVND, per germline (reference sequence). CDR3 length: 15 amino acids. Between the trimmed V and J ends, which lost 7 bases and 9 bases, there was a span of 19 bases. Sorting defined conventional CD4 T cells as CD4+CD127+. Healthy unrelated donors supplied the control samples. The rearrangement uses TRBV19 and TRBJ1-6; D possibly corresponds to TRBD1 (6 bases). The sequencing input was CD4+CD127+ conventional T cells sorted from PBMCs. The source of this sequence is a human donor in good health. CDR3 bases: TGTGCCAGTACCCCGGGGAGGGGGAGCGGTTCACCCCTCCACTTT. As protein: CASTPGRGSGSPLHF.